Reported below is one T cell receptor (beta chain). The antigen is undetermined. The read ends 3 residues early relative to the CDR3; the germline J gene fills the gap. This entry belongs to a study of T cell clonality in common variable immunodeficiency. Study conclusions and caveats: In common variable immunodeficiency, TCR beta chains reportedly carried fewer deletions and N-nucleotide insertions.

Sequencing input was equivalent genomic DNA from CVID and controls. Using immunoSEQ multiplex PCR, the repertoire was profiled, and TCRdb retains in-frame clones only, with some absent. Singletons are absent from the sample, which has 30,000 to 40,000 clones. Aged about 9 to 64 years, CVID subjects averaged roughly 39 years old. Patients and controls were mostly of Caucasian heritage. The germline gives CDR1 SGHRS, CDR2 YFSETQ. V shed 0 bases, J shed 4 bases, and the junction held 5 bases outside the gene matches. This CDR3 has 15 residues. J is TRBJ2-3 and V is TRBV5-1; 7 bases are shared with TRBD1. The sequence was collected from a human donor with common variable immunodeficiency. Sequenced material: peripheral blood mononuclear cells. CDR3 loop: CASSLAGQVADTQYF. Incomplete CDR3 DNA: TGCGCCAGCAGCTTGGCCGGACAGGTGGCAGATACG.